This TCR beta chain was sequenced in a study of T cells in narcolepsy (dated by TCRdb to about 2018). For the wider study: The study enrolled patients with narcolepsy type 1 or type 2 (NT1, NT2) together with healthy control donors. The study used TCR Vbeta sequencing to track clonotypes in blood and CSF while looking for autoreactive T cells in narcolepsy patients that target self-antigens of hypocretin neurons (hypocretin, TRIB2).

Points the paper makes about the study in general: Patients and controls had comparable numbers of sequenced blood memory CD4+ clonotypes, averaging about 40,000 and 33,000, respectively. According to the report, autoreactive clonotypes were detected serially in the blood of the same patients and of different patients, but not in healthy controls. Some blood memory CD4+ repertoires from patients and controls contained no sequences matching autoreactive T cell clones. In plots comparing CSF and blood CD4+ T cell clonotypes from the same patient, HCRT-specific and TRIB2-specific autoreactive clonotypes were highlighted.

As concerns this clone: What antigen it recognizes has not been identified. No base quality information exists; no much larger clone differs at one position.

Library creation used the immunoSEQ multiplex PCR assay. TCRdb holds this immuneACCESS table with in-frame rearrangements only. Some clones are missing; in checked studies, unresolved V genes explain under half, and the rest has no known cause. The sample profile shows about 19,000 clones; around 83% of them were found once. The biggest ten clones account for 1.5% to 2% of the sample. For TCR Vbeta sequencing, memory CD4+ T cells were sorted ex vivo from the peripheral blood of narcolepsy patients and healthy controls. The sequencing sample was made of memory (CD45RA-) CD4+ T cells from blood. What this sample's cell subset or site label stands for: memory T cells sorted ex vivo from peripheral blood. This TCR derives from a human donor in good health.

Here the CDR3 is given as CASSSPAGAEETQYF. Here is the DNA: TGTGCCAGCTCGTCTCCTGCGGGAGCTGAAGAGACCCAGTACTTC. The rearrangement joined TRBV18 to TRBJ2-5; TRBD2 fits 7 bases in the junction. The CDR3 spans 15 residues, from the cysteine through the phenylalanine. Only CDR3 DNA is held: 45 bases, read in frame from base 1. Trimming accounts for 6 bases at V and 3 bases at J, while the number of junction bases matched to no gene is 10. Looking up the germline V gene yields CDR1 KGHSH and CDR2 LQKENI.